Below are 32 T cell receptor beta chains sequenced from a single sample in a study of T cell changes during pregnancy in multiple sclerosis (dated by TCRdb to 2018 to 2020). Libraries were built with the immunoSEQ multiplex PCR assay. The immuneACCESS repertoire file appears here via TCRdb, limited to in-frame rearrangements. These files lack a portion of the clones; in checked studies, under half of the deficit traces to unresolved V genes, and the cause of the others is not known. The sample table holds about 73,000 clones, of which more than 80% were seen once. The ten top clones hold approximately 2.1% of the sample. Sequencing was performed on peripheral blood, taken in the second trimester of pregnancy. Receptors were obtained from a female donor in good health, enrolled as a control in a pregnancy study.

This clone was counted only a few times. The DNA of the CDR3 is TGTGCCAGTAGTGAGATGACAGGGGAGACTGAAGCTTTCTTT. Translating it yields CASSEMTGETEAFF. The V and J genes are TRBV19 and TRBJ1-1; TRBD1 agrees at 8 bases. Germline trimming cut 5 bases from V and 5 bases from J; bases unmatched to any gene: 7. The germline gives CDR1 LNHDA, CDR2 SQIVND (reference sequence). This CDR3 is 14 amino acids long.

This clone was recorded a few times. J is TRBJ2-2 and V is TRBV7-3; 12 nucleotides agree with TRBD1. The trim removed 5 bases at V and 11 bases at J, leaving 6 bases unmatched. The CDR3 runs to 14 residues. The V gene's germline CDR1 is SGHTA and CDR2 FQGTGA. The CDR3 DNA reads TGTGCCAGCAGCCCGGGACAGGGGGCGAGAGAGCTGTTTTTT. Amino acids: CASSPGQGARELFF.

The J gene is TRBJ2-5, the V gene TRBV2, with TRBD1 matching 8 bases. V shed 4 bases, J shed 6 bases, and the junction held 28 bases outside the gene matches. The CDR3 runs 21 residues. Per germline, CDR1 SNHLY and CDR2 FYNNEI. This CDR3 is CASSVLVGDPPWTGRAQTQYF. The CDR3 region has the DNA TGTGCCAGCAGTGTCCTAGTCGGCGACCCTCCGTGGACAGGGCGGGCCCAGACCCAGTACTTC.

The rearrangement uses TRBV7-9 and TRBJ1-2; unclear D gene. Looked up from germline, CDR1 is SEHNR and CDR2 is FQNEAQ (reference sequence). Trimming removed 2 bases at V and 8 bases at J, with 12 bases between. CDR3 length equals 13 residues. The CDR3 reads CASSLLEGDGYTF. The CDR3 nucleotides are TGTGCCAGCAGCTTACTAGAGGGTGACGGCTACACCTTC.

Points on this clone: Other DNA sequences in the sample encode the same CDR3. For the CDR3, the DNA is TGTGCCAGCAGCTTAGCAGGGGGCGGGAATCAGCCCCAGCATTTT. Translating it yields CASSLAGGGNQPQHF. This sequence joins TRBV7-2 and TRBJ1-5, with 7 bases aligning to TRBD1. Germline V gene lookup returns CDR1 SGHTA and CDR2 FQGNSA. Trimming cost V 0 bases and J 4 bases; bases outside gene matches: 3. The CDR3 has 15 amino acids.

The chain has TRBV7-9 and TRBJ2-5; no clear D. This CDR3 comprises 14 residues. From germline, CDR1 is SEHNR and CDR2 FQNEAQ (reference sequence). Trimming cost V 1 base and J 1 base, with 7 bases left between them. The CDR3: CASSLVGPQETQYF. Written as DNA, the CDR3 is TGTGCCAGCAGCTTAGTGGGCCCCCAAGAGACCCAGTACTTC.

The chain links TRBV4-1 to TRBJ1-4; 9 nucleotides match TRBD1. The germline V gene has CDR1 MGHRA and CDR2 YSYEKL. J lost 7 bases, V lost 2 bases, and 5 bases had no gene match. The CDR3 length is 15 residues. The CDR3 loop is CASSQKGQGGEKLFF. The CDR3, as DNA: TGCGCCAGCAGCCAAAAGGGACAGGGTGGTGAAAAACTGTTTTTT.

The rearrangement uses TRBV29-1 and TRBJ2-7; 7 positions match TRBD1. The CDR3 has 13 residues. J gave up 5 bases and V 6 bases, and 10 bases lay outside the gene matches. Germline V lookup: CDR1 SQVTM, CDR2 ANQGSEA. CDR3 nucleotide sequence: TGCAGCGTCCTGGGGGCAGGGGGTAACGAGCAGTACTTC. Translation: CSVLGAGGNEQYF.

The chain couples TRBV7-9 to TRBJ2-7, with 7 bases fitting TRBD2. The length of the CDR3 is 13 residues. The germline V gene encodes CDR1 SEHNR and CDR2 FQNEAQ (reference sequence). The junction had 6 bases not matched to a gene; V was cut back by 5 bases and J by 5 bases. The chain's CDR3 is CASSLARGDEQYF. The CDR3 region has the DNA TGTGCCAGCAGCCTCGCTCGGGGGGACGAGCAGTACTTC.

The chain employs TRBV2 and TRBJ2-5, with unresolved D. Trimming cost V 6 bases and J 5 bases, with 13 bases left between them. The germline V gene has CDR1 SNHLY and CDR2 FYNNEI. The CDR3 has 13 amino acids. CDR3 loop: CASRIAGAETQYF. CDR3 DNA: TGTGCCAGCAGGATTGCAGGCGCGGAGACCCAGTACTTC.

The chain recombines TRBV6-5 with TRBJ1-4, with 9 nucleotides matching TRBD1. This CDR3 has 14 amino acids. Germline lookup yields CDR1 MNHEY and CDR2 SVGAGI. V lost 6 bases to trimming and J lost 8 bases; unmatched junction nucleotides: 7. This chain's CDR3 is CASSPRDRDEKLFF. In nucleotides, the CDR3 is TGTGCCAGCAGCCCCCGGGACAGGGACGAAAAACTGTTTTTT.

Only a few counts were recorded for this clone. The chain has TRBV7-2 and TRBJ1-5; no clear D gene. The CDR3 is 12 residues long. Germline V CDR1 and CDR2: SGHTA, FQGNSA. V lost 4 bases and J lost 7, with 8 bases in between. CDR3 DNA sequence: TGTGCCAGCAGCTCTCAGGCCCAGCCCCAGCATTTT. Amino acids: CASSSQAQPQHF.

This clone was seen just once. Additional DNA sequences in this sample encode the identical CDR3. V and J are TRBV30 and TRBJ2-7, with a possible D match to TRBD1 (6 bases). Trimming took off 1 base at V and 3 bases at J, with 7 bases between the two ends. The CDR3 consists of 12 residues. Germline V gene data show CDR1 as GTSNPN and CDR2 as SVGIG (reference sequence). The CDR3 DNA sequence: TGTGCCTGGAGTGAGACAGGCTACGAGCAGTACTTC. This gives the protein CAWSETGYEQYF.

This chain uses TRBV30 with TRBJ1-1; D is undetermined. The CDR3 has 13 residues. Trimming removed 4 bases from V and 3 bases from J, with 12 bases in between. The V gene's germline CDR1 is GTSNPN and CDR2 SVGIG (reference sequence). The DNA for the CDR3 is TGTGCCTGGACGGGAGAAGGAGACACTGAAGCTTTCTTT. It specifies CAWTGEGDTEAFF.

CDR3 amino acids: CASSQENSYGYTF. Here the CDR3 DNA reads TGCGCCAGCAGCCAAGAAAACAGCTATGGCTACACCTTC. The chain recombines TRBV4-1 with TRBJ1-2; D is undetermined. V lost 0 bases and J 4 bases, leaving 6 bases between the germline ends. The CDR3 has 13 amino acids. The germline CDR1 and CDR2 sequences are MGHRA and YSYEKL.

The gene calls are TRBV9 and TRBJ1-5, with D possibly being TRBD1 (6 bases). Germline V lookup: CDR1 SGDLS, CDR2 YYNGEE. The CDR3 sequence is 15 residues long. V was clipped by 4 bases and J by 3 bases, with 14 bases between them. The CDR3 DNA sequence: TGTGCCAGCAGCCAGGGGAACCTACCCAATCAGCCCCAGCATTTT. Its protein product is CASSQGNLPNQPQHF.

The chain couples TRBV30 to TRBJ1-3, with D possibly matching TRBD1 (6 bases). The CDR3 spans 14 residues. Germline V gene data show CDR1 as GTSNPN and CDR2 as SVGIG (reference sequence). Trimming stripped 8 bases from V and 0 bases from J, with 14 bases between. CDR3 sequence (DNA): TGTGCCGGATACAGGGCCCTCTCTGGAAACACCATATATTTT. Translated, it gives CAGYRALSGNTIYF.

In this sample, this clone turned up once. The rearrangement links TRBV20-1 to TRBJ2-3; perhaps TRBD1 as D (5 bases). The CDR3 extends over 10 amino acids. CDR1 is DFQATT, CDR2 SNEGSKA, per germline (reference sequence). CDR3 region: CSPRGDTQYF. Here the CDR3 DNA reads TGCAGCCCTAGGGGAGATACGCAGTATTTT.

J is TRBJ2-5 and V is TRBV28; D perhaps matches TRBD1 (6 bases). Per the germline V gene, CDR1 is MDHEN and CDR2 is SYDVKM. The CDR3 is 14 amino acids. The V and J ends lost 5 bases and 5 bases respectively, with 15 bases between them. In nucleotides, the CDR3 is TGTGCCAGCAGTCTCGAACAGGGACGGGAGACCCAGTACTTC. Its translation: CASSLEQGRETQYF.

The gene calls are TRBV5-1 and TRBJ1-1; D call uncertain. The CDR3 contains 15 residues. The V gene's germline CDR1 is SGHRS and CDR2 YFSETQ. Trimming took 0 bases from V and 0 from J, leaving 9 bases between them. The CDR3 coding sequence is TGCGCCAGCAGCTTGGGAACCAGTATGAACACTGAAGCTTTCTTT. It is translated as CASSLGTSMNTEAFF. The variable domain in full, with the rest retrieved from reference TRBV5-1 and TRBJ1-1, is KAGVTQTPRYLIKTRGQQVTLSCSPISGHRSVSWYQQTPGQGLQFLFEYFSETQRNKGNFPGRFSGRQFSNSRSEMNVSTLELGDSALYLCASSLGTSMNTEAFFGQGTRLTVV.

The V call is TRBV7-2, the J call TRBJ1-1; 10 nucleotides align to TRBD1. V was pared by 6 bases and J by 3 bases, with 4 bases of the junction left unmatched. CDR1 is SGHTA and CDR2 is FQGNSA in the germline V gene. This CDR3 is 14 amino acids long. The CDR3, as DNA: TGTGCCAGCAGTTCGGACAGGGGGTACACTGAAGCTTTCTTT. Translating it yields CASSSDRGYTEAFF.

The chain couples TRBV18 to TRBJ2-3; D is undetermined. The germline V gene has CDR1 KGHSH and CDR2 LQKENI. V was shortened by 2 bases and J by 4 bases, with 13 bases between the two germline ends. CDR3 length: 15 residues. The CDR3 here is CASSPSQLRADTQYF. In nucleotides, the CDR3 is TGTGCCAGCTCACCATCCCAACTCCGGGCAGATACGCAGTATTTT.

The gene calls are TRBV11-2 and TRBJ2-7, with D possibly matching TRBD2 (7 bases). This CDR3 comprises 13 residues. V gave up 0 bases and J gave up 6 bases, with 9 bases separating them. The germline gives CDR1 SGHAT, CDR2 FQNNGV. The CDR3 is CASSLDRGAEQYF. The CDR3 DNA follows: TGTGCCAGCAGCTTAGATCGGGGGGCCGAGCAGTACTTC.

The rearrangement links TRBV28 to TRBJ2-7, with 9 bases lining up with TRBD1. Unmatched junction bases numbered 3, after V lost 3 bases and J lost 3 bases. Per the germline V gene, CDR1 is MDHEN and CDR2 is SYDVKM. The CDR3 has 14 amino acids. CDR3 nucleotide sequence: TGTGCCAGCAGTTTCGTGACAGGGGGCTACGAGCAGTACTTC. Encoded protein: CASSFVTGGYEQYF. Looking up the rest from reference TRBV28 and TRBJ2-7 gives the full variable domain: DVKVTQSSRYLVKRTGEKVFLECVQDMDHENMFWYRQDPGLGLRLIYFSYDVKMKEKGDIPEGYSVSREKKERFSLILESASTNQTSMYLCASSFVTGGYEQYFGPGTRLTVT.

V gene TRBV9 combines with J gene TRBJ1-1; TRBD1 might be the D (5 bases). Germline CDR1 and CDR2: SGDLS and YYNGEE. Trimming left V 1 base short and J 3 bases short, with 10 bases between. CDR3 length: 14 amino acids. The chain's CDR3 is CASSVRGSDTEAFF. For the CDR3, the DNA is TGTGCCAGCAGCGTACGGGGGTCGGACACTGAAGCTTTCTTT.

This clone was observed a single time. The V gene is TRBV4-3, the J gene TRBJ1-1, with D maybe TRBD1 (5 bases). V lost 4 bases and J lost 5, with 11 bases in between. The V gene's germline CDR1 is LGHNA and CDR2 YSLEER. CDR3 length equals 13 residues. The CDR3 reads CASSRGRGTEAFF. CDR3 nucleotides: TGCGCCAGCAGCCGAGGGAGGGGAACTGAAGCTTTCTTT.

This chain's CDR3 is CASSQDPAGTSGGTSYNEQFF. The CDR3 DNA reads TGCGCCAGCAGCCAAGATCCCGCCGGGACTAGCGGGGGGACTTCCTACAATGAGCAGTTCTTC. This chain joins TRBV4-3 and TRBJ2-1; 15 bases match TRBD2. The V gene's germline CDR1 is LGHNA and CDR2 YSLEER. Trimming cost V 0 bases and J 1 base; bases outside gene matches: 10. The CDR3 spans 21 residues.

The CDR3 here is CASSRTDQGPGELFF. CDR3 coding DNA: TGTGCCAGCTCACGGACAGACCAAGGGCCCGGGGAGCTGTTTTTT. The chain couples TRBV18 to TRBJ2-2, with a possible D match to TRBD1 (6 bases). This CDR3 has 15 residues. V was clipped by 4 bases and J by 6 bases, with 15 bases between them. Germline CDR1 is KGHSH and CDR2 is LQKENI.

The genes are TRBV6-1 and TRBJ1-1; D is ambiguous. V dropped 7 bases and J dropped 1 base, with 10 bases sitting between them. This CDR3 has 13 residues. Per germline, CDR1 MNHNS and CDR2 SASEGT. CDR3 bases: TGTGCCAGCACCGGACTAGGGAACACTGAAGCTTTCTTT. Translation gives CASTGLGNTEAFF.

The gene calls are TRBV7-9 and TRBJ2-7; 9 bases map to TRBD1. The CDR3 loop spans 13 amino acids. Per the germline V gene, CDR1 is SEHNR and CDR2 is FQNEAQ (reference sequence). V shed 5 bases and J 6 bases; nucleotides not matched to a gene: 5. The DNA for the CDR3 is TGTGCCAGCAGCCGACAGGGGGAGGTCGAGCAGTACTTC. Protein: CASSRQGEVEQYF. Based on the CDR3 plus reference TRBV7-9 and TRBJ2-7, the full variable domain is DTGVSQNPRHKITKRGQNVTFRCDPISEHNRLYWYRQTLGQGPEFLTYFQNEAQLEKSRLLSDRFSAERPKGSFSTLEIQRTEQGDSAMYLCASSRQGEVEQYFGPGTRLTVT.

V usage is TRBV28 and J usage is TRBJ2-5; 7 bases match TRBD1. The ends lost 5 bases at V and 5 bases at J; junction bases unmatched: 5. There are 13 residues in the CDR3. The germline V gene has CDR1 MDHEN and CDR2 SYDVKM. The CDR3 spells CASSDRVQETQYF. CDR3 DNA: TGTGCCAGCAGTGACAGGGTTCAGGAGACCCAGTACTTC.

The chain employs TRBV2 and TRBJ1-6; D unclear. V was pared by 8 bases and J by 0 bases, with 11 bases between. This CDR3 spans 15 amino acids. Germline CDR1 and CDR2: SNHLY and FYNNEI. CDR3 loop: CASATLSSYNSPLHF. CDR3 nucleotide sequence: TGTGCCAGCGCTACTCTTAGCTCCTATAATTCACCCCTCCACTTT.